This TCR beta chain was obtained from a study of early T cells in non-severe SARS-CoV-2 infection. For the study at large: Sequencing used unsorted whole-blood bulk RNA, so chains lack pairing.

Study outcomes and limitations: VDJdb-based annotation leaned toward anti-spike CD8 responses and missed private and CD4 specificities.

Attachment of unique molecular identifiers to individual cDNA molecules was performed. TCRdb re-derived calls from the 5' RACE reads in MiXCR, one entry per CDR3 protein. This sample has around 80,000 distinct CDR3 sequences, with approximately 12% found just once. Germline V CDR1 and CDR2: SGHNT, YYREEE (reference sequence). Trimming at V came to 4 bases and at J to 3 bases, leaving 9 bases not matched to a gene. The CDR3 spans 17 residues. This clonotype has at least ten counts. Its specificity is unknown. Sequenced: whole blood. The sequence came from an adult who was a healthcare worker with PCR-confirmed SARS-CoV-2 infection or an uninfected control (not recorded which). This chain uses TRBV5-4 with TRBJ2-3; 12 bases align to TRBD2. The CDR3 sequence is CASSSLTSGRRTDTQYF. For the CDR3, the DNA is TGTGCCAGCAGCAGCTTGACTAGCGGGAGAAGGACAGATACGCAGTATTTT.